This is a list of T cell receptor beta chains from one sample in a study of T cells after posttransplantation cyclophosphamide. Generated by immunoSEQ multiplex PCR, the TCRdb table keeps only in-frame clones and is missing some. The table has 30,000 to 40,000 clones, roughly 90% seen once; the top ten hold 15%. Input material: PBMCs. The source of these receptors is a woman between 40 and 50 years old with a blood cancer, CMV-positive, and with a related stem cell donor. CDR3s include the opening cysteine and the closing phenylalanine or tryptophan.

TRBV18	15	TRBJ2-3	CATQGISGEPDTQYF
TRBV10-3	16	TRBJ1-4	CAISEKVWGPNEKLFF
TRBV4-2	13	TRBJ1-2	CASSQDPRGGYTF
TRBV4-2	13	TRBJ2-1	CASSQEQVGSQFF
TRBV28	15	TRBJ1-2	CASSETGGTGYGYTF
TRBV19	12	TRBJ1-2	CASSAVNYGYTF
TRBV6-5	14	TRBJ2-1	CASNPGLASNEQFF
TRBV7-3	17	TRBJ2-3	CASSSRRRGSRVDTQYF
TRBV4-3	15	TRBJ2-7	CASSQGDSSTYEQYF
TRBV12-5	17	TRBJ1-5	CASGLVRGQGWDQPQHF
TRBV5-4	20	TRBJ2-1	CASRKTDGTGFGIGNNEQFF
TRBV5-1	15	TRBJ1-5	CASSLGDRLNQPQHF
TRBV28	14	TRBJ1-2	CASSSGQGDYGYTF
TRBV18	14	TRBJ2-7	CASSPLSGDYEQYF
TRBV7-3	13	TRBJ2-1	CASSPSLAGEQFF
TRBV5-1	13	TRBJ2-7	CASSLDRGDEQYF
TRBV19	15	TRBJ1-5	CASSIEGTGAQPQHF
TRBV27	16	TRBJ2-5	CASTEGPGDELETQYF
TRBV19	16	TRBJ1-2	CASSTGFRGEGYGYTF
TRBV2	14	TRBJ2-5	CASKLAAPQETQYF
TRBV7-2	11	TRBJ1-2	CASSRQYGYTF
TRBV15	15	TRBJ2-7	CATSRDGGGFYEQYF
TRBV5-4	14	TRBJ1-2	CASSLTGGYYGYTF
TRBV4-2	14	TRBJ2-3	CASSPGVGTDTQYF
TRBV7-3	20	TRBJ2-1	CASSSIRGLAGEGSYNEQFF
TRBV5-4	19	TRBJ2-2	CASSPKNPRQGARTGELFF
TRBV6-5	13	TRBJ1-1	CASSQRAGTEAFF
TRBV19	14	TRBJ1-2	CASSIAGGIYGYTF
TRBV4-2	16	TRBJ2-6	CASRPTGGLGANVLTF
TRBV25-1	14	TRBJ2-5	CASSDRGSQETQYF
TRBV6-5	12	TRBJ2-7	CASRTQGAEQYF
TRBV5-1	16	TRBJ2-5	CASSIFSGGLQETQYF
TRBV13	15	TRBJ2-1	CASFDFAGGYNEQFF
TRBV28	18	TRBJ2-4	CASSPPLRTVLAKNIQYF
TRBV5-6	14	TRBJ2-7	CASSLDGHPYEQYF
TRBV9	13	TRBJ2-5	CASSVTGAETQYF
TRBV5-1	17	TRBJ1-6	CASSSGDRSSYNSPLHF
TRBV11-2	15	TRBJ2-7	CASSPVWGDPYEQYF
TRBV4-1	16	TRBJ2-7	CASGVQFPSGSYEQYF
TRBV19	13	TRBJ2-3	CASRGLATDTQYF
TRBV6-1	18	TRBJ1-3	CASSDLLGHLSSGNTIYF
TRBV9	18	TRBJ1-1	CASSVTARTGVGNTEAFF
TRBV5-1	16	TRBJ2-3	CASSLGLAARTDTQYF
TRBV18	14	TRBJ2-7	CASSPESRGYEQYF
TRBV5-1	17	TRBJ2-1	CASSYTGAWVDYNEQFF
TRBV19	15	TRBJ2-2	CASSMDSANTGELFF